Listed below are T cell receptor beta chains from one sample, sequenced in a study of T cells in Graves' hyperthyroidism and ophthalmopathy. TCRdb recomputed calls from the multiplex PCR reads with MiXCR, one row per CDR3 protein. The sample has about 590,000 distinct CDR3 sequences, over 12% seen once. The material sequenced was blood. All receptors derive from a woman aged 18-35 years with Graves' ophthalmopathy. Each CDR3 is given with its conserved first and last residue. D genes are given only for firm matches. Clone size appears in some rows only: once, few, many, or a class for an expanded clone.

abundance	d_gene	v_gene	j_gene	CDR3nt	CDR3aa
many	.	TRBV12-3/TRBV12-4	TRBJ2-3	TGTGCCAGCAGCTTGGGACCGATCACAGATACGCAGTATTTT	CASSLGPITDTQYF
.	TRBD1	TRBV5-1	TRBJ1-6	TGCGCCAGCAGCTTGGAGGGGGCAGGGACAAGCTCCTATAATTCACCCCTCCACTTT	CASSLEGAGTSSYNSPLHF
many	TRBD1	TRBV30	TRBJ1-6	TGTGCCGGACGGACAGGGGAATATTCACCCCTCCACTTT	CAGRTGEYSPLHF
many	TRBD2	TRBV7-9	TRBJ2-5	TGTGCCACCGCCTGGACTAGCGGAGAGACCCAGTACTTC	CATAWTSGETQYF
.	.	TRBV29-1	TRBJ2-3	TGCAGCGCCGAGGGGTCTCCAGATACGCAGTATTTT	CSAEGSPDTQYF
.	.	TRBV19	TRBJ1-1	TGTGCCAGTACCGACGCCGACAGCCCGAACACTGAAGCTTTCTTT	CASTDADSPNTEAFF
few	TRBD1	TRBV6-1	TRBJ2-1	TGTGCCAGCAGTGGGCTTAGGGGGCCAGGGGGCTACAATGAGCAGTTCTTC	CASSGLRGPGGYNEQFF
many	.	TRBV7-2	TRBJ2-5	TGTGCCAGCAGCCTCTTCATTGGAGTTCAAGAGACCCAGTACTTC	CASSLFIGVQETQYF
many	TRBD1	TRBV12-3/TRBV12-4	TRBJ2-3	TGTGCCAGCAGTCGCGGGACAGGGTTGATGGTCACAGATACGCAGTATTTT	CASSRGTGLMVTDTQYF
.	TRBD2	TRBV28	TRBJ2-1	TGTGCCAGCAGTCTCTGGACTAGCGGGAGGGCCGACCATGAGCAGTTCTTC	CASSLWTSGRADHEQFF
few	.	TRBV6-5	TRBJ2-3	TGTGCCAGCAGTTACACAGGGCGAGATACGCAGTATTTT	CASSYTGRDTQYF
many	.	TRBV6-6	TRBJ2-1	TGTGCCAGCAGTTACAGGATGGGGAGGTTCCTCTACAATGAGCAGTTCTTC	CASSYRMGRFLYNEQFF
many	TRBD1	TRBV12-5	TRBJ1-5	TGTGCTAGTGGTCAGCGGACAGGGGGTCGAAATCAGCCCCAGCATTTT	CASGQRTGGRNQPQHF
.	TRBD2	TRBV14	TRBJ2-1	TGTGCCAGCAGCCGACTAGCGGTAAATGAGCAGTTCTTC	CASSRLAVNEQFF
.	.	TRBV19	TRBJ2-1	TGTGCCAGTAGTATGGACAGCGGGAATTATTACAATGAGCAGTTCTTC	CASSMDSGNYYNEQFF
many	TRBD2	TRBV24-1	TRBJ2-1	TGTGCCACCAGTGACCCGGGACTAGCCTCTTACAATGAGCAGTTCTTC	CATSDPGLASYNEQFF
many	.	TRBV28	TRBJ2-5	TGTGCCAGCAGTGACAGTCGGGAACGCAGAGAGACCCAGTACTTC	CASSDSRERRETQYF
few	TRBD2	TRBV4-3	TRBJ2-3	TGCGCCAGCAGCCAAGTCGGGGGGGAGGATACGCAGTATTTT	CASSQVGGEDTQYF
many	TRBD2	TRBV7-9	TRBJ2-1	TGTGCCAGCGTTCCACCCAGACTAGCCCCTTCCTACAATGAGCAGTTCTTC	CASVPPRLAPSYNEQFF
.	TRBD1	TRBV5-1	TRBJ1-5	TGTGCCAGCAGCTTATGGCAGGGGGATGGCAATCAGCCCCAGCATTTT	CASSLWQGDGNQPQHF
.	TRBD1	TRBV12-3/TRBV12-4	TRBJ2-7	TGTGCCAGCAGGGGGACAGGGGGCGGGTACGAGCAGTACTTC	CASRGTGGGYEQYF
many	TRBD2	TRBV11-2	TRBJ2-3	TGTGCCAGCAGCTCACGTCCCCCCCTTAGCGGGACCCACTCTAGCACAGATACGCAGTATTTT	CASSSRPPLSGTHSSTDTQYF
.	TRBD2	TRBV6-6	TRBJ2-7	TGTGCCAGCAGTTACTCCATATCTAGCGGGAGGGTTTACGAGCAGTACTTC	CASSYSISSGRVYEQYF
many	.	TRBV30	TRBJ1-2	TGTGCCTGGAGGCCATCAGGGGGCTACACCTTC	CAWRPSGGYTF
many	.	TRBV7-9	TRBJ2-5	TGTGCCAGCAGCCTCTGGCGAGAGACCCAGTACTTC	CASSLWRETQYF
many	TRBD1	TRBV2	TRBJ1-5	TGTGCCAGCAGTGCATACCGGGACAGCCTTCCTCTCAATCAGCCCCAGCATTTT	CASSAYRDSLPLNQPQHF
.	.	TRBV18	TRBJ2-5	TGTGCCAGCTCACTAAGGGATGGAGAGACCCAGTACTTC	CASSLRDGETQYF
many	TRBD2	TRBV7-3	TRBJ2-1	TGTGCCAGCAGCTTACCGGGACTAGCCGGCTCCTACAATGAGCAGTTCTTC	CASSLPGLAGSYNEQFF
many	.	TRBV7-7	TRBJ2-1	TGTGCTAGCAGCACGGGCTACAGGGTGGGCAATGAGCAGTTCTTC	CASSTGYRVGNEQFF
many	TRBD1	TRBV2	TRBJ2-2	TGTGCCAGGGGGAACAGGGGGAACACCGGGGAGCTGTTTTTT	CARGNRGNTGELFF
.	.	TRBV7-2	TRBJ1-2	TGTGCCAGCAGCTCCTTTGGAGGTTTGGGGGCGGATGGCTACACCTTC	CASSSFGGLGADGYTF
.	.	TRBV20-1	TRBJ2-3	TGCAGTGCACGAACGGGGGCTCCCACAGATACGCAGTATTTT	CSARTGAPTDTQYF
many	TRBD2	TRBV6-5	TRBJ2-5	TGTGCCAGCAGTTACTCTTTTTGGACAGCGGGAGGCCAGTACTTC	CASSYSFWTAGGQYF
many	.	TRBV13	TRBJ1-5	TGTGCCAGCAGCCACGGGACGGGGAGGCAGCCCCAGCATTTT	CASSHGTGRQPQHF
few	TRBD2	TRBV19	TRBJ2-3	TGTGCCAGTACCCGACTAGCGGGAGGGTATGATACGCAGTATTTT	CASTRLAGGYDTQYF
many	.	TRBV10-3	TRBJ2-5	TGTGCCATCGGGCCTAGCACACAAGAGACCCAGTACTTC	CAIGPSTQETQYF
.	TRBD1	TRBV5-6	TRBJ2-1	TGTGCCAGCAGCTACCGGGACAGGGGACTTGATGAGCAGTTCTTC	CASSYRDRGLDEQFF
.	TRBD1	TRBV20-1	TRBJ1-2	TGCAGTGCTAGTTGGAGGGGGCGAGATGGCTACACCTTC	CSASWRGRDGYTF
.	TRBD1	TRBV30	TRBJ2-3	TGTGCCTGGAGTATACAGGGGACGCAGTATTTT	CAWSIQGTQYF
.	TRBD2	TRBV2	TRBJ2-3	TGTGCCAGCAGTGTCCGGACTAGCGGTACGCAGTATTTT	CASSVRTSGTQYF
.	.	TRBV10-3	TRBJ1-1	TGTGCCATCAGTGATGAGAGGAACACTGAAGCTTTCTTT	CAISDERNTEAFF
many	.	TRBV3-1	TRBJ2-1	TGTGCCAGCAGCCTGGGACACTACAATGAGCAGTTCTTC	CASSLGHYNEQFF
few	.	TRBV7-8	TRBJ2-7	TGTGCCAGCAGCCCGATAGACGGTTCCTACGAGCAGTACTTC	CASSPIDGSYEQYF